Presented here are 3 T cell receptor beta chains from one specimen sequenced in a study of blood T cell repertoires in COVID-19. Only in-frame clones appear in the TCRdb table, and some are missing; sequencing was by immunoSEQ multiplex PCR. The repertoire holds some 310,000 clones, with 80% to 90% as singletons. The source material was peripheral blood. All receptors derive from a man aged 45 to 65 with active or convalescent COVID-19.

The CDR3 nucleotides read TGTGCCAGCAGTGCCTCAGGGGGCTCTGCAACTAATGAAAAACTGTTTTTT. Its translation is CASSASGGSATNEKLFF. The chain is built from TRBV2 and TRBJ1-4; 8 nucleotides agree with TRBD1. The CDR3 covers 17 residues. V lost 4 bases and J lost 0; bases outside the gene matches: 7. Per germline, CDR1 SNHLY and CDR2 FYNNEI.

Only one count was recorded for this clone. The chain uses TRBV2 and TRBJ1-1; D call uncertain. Germline loops: CDR1 SNHLY, CDR2 FYNNEI. The ends were cut back, 7 bases at V and 5 bases at J, with 11 bases in the middle. This CDR3 is 12 amino acids long. In DNA, the CDR3 is TGTGCCAGCAACGAGGGTTTTACTGAAGCTTTCTTT. It is translated as CASNEGFTEAFF.

This clone appeared a single time. The rearrangement uses TRBV24-1 and TRBJ2-5, with 8 bases fitting TRBD2. Per germline, CDR1 KGHDR and CDR2 SFDVKD. The CDR3 has 17 residues. V lost 2 bases, J lost 4 bases, and 11 bases stayed unmatched. The CDR3 DNA sequence: TGTGCCACCAGTGATTCAGCGGGAGCTGAGGTAGGAGAGACCCAGTACTTC. Translating gives CATSDSAGAEVGETQYF.